The 30 T cell receptor beta chains listed next were all sequenced from one sample in a study of cytomegalovirus exposure and HLA in healthy donors (dated by TCRdb to 2015 to 2018). Libraries came from the immunoSEQ multiplex PCR assay. For the multiplex PCR, a mixture combining 60 forward primers for TCR Vbeta segments and 13 reverse primers for TCR Jbeta segments was used. TCRdb carries this immuneACCESS record with in-frame sequences only. Its versions omit some clonotypes, under half of them owing to an unresolved V gene in the studies checked, with the rest unexplained. The sample data list 100,000 to 150,000 clones, and 60% to 75% of these were observed just once. The ten largest make up 4% to 5% of the sample. Specimen: PBMCs. All receptors derive from a woman between 45 and 60 years old in good health and CMV-seropositive.

The chain combines TRBV11-2 with TRBJ2-1; TRBD2 is a possible D gene (5 bases). Germline-derived CDR1 and CDR2 are SGHAT and FQNNGV. The germline V and J ends were trimmed by 3 bases and 12 bases, with 12 bases remaining between them. The CDR3 extends over 12 amino acids. The CDR3 region is CASSLEAVRQFF. The CDR3 nucleotides read TGTGCCAGCAGCTTGGAGGCGGTGAGGCAGTTCTTC. Full variable domain (remainder filled in from reference TRBV11-2 and TRBJ2-1): EAGVAQSPRYKIIEKRQSVAFWCNPISGHATLYWYQQILGQGPKLLIQFQNNGVVDDSQLPKDRFSAERLKGVDSTLKIQPAKLEDSAVYLCASSLEAVRQFFGPGTRLTVL.

The chain has TRBV27 and TRBJ2-6, with D perhaps TRBD2 (5 bases). V lost 5 bases and J 4 bases, leaving 12 bases between the germline ends. Germline V gene sequence: CDR1 MNHEY, CDR2 SMNVEV (reference sequence). This CDR3 is 15 amino acids long. The CDR3 DNA reads as TGTGCCAGCAGTGCCCGGGGTCTCGGGGCCAACGTCCTGACTTTC. The encoded protein is CASSARGLGANVLTF. Full variable domain (outside the CDR3, taken from reference TRBV27 and TRBJ2-6): EAQVTQNPRYLITVTGKKLTVTCSQNMNHEYMSWYRQDPGLGLRQIYYSMNVEVTDKGDVPEGYKVSRKEKRNFPLILESPSPNQTSLYFCASSARGLGANVLTFGAGSRLTVL.

This clone was seen only a few times. V is TRBV21-1 and J is TRBJ1-2; TRBD1 is taken as the D call from the table, unchecked against the DNA. TRBV21-1 is marked as a pseudogene. This CDR3 has 14 residues. CDR3 loop: CASSKASGGYGYTF. For the CDR3, the DNA is TGTGCCAGCAGCAAAGCATCAGGGGGCTATGGCTACACCTTC.

DNA of the CDR3: TGTGCCAGCAGCTCCCCGGAGCGAGGTCAGGGGCGAGATGGCTACACCTTC. Protein: CASSSPERGQGRDGYTF. The chain is built from TRBV7-9 and TRBJ1-2, with D possibly being TRBD1 (6 bases). CDR1 SEHNR and CDR2 FQNEAQ come from the germline V gene (reference sequence). V lost 4 bases and J 6 bases, leaving 24 bases between the germline ends. The CDR3 totals 17 residues.

In its sample, this clone was seen a few times. The V call is TRBV6-5, the J call TRBJ2-7; a possible D gene is TRBD2 (5 bases). The CDR3 runs to 16 residues. The germline V and J ends were trimmed by 0 bases and 3 bases, with 15 bases remaining between them. From germline, CDR1 is MNHEY and CDR2 SVGAGI. The CDR3 here is CASSYSEGTGRYEQYF. Written as DNA, the CDR3 is TGTGCCAGCAGTTACTCCGAGGGCACCGGACGCTACGAGCAGTACTTC.

The table lists this clone with a count of one. The chain combines TRBV21-1 with TRBJ2-7; the table's D call of TRBD1 was not tested on the DNA. TRBV21-1 is assigned pseudogene status. This CDR3 contains 13 residues. CDR3: CASNSVTAYEQYF. CDR3 nucleotide sequence: TGTGCCAGCAATTCTGTGACAGCCTACGAGCAGTACTTC.

The gene calls are TRBV9 and TRBJ2-3; maybe TRBD2 (5 bases). V was clipped by 0 bases and J by 0 bases, with 11 bases between them. The CDR3 spans 16 residues. The germline V gene encodes CDR1 SGDLS and CDR2 YYNGEE. The chain's CDR3 is CASSVGEISSTDTQYF. The DNA of the CDR3 is TGTGCCAGCAGCGTAGGGGAGATTTCCAGCACAGATACGCAGTATTTT.

The rearrangement joins TRBV18 to TRBJ2-2; tentatively, D is TRBD1 (5 bases). The CDR3 consists of 15 residues. Germline-derived CDR1 and CDR2 are KGHSH and LQKENI. V lost 1 base and J lost 1, with 7 bases in between. CDR3 in DNA: TGTGCCAGCTCACCACAGGGGATGAACACCGGGGAGCTGTTTTTT. This sequence encodes CASSPQGMNTGELFF.

V gene TRBV7-9 combines with J gene TRBJ1-3, with 8 bases matching TRBD1. CDR3 size: 17 residues. Germline V CDR1 and CDR2: SEHNR, FQNEAQ (reference sequence). V dropped 5 bases and J dropped 4; count of bases not matched to a gene: 13. Here the CDR3 reads CASSTAGTGASGNTIYF. As DNA, the CDR3 is TGTGCCAGCAGCACGGCCGGGACAGGAGCGTCCGGAAACACCATATATTTT. Full variable domain (missing parts from reference TRBV7-9 and TRBJ1-3): DTGVSQNPRHKITKRGQNVTFRCDPISEHNRLYWYRQTLGQGPEFLTYFQNEAQLEKSRLLSDRFSAERPKGSFSTLEIQRTEQGDSAMYLCASSTAGTGASGNTIYFGEGSWLTVV.

A few counts support this clone. This rearrangement joins TRBV7-9 to TRBJ1-6; the D gene is possibly TRBD1 (5 bases). Germline V gene sequence: CDR1 SEHNR, CDR2 FQNEAQ (reference sequence). V shed 5 bases and J shed 3 bases, with 14 bases lying between them. This CDR3 is 16 amino acids long. The CDR3 spells CASSPLGPDYNSPLHF. The DNA of the CDR3 is TGTGCCAGCAGCCCCCTGGGGCCCGACTATAATTCACCCCTCCACTTT.

The V and J genes are TRBV7-8 and TRBJ2-7, with 7 positions matching TRBD1. The germline gives CDR1 SGHVS, CDR2 FQNEAQ. This CDR3 has 16 residues. V trimming: 0 bases; J trimming: 4 bases; junction bases outside the gene matches: 9. The CDR3 here is CASSLAGQLKGYEQYF. CDR3 sequence (DNA): TGTGCCAGCAGCTTAGCGGGACAGCTAAAGGGTTACGAGCAGTACTTC. Full variable domain (remainder filled in from reference TRBV7-8 and TRBJ2-7): GAGVSQSPRYKVAKRGQDVALRCDPISGHVSLFWYQQALGQGPEFLTYFQNEAQLDKSGLPSDRFFAERPEGSVSTLKIQRTQQEDSAVYLCASSLAGQLKGYEQYFGPGTRLTVT.

The chain combines TRBV5-4 with TRBJ2-7, with TRBD2 identical over 7 bases. V dropped 0 bases and J dropped 1; count of bases not matched to a gene: 10. Germline-derived CDR1 and CDR2 are SGHNT and YYREEE (reference sequence). This CDR3 comprises 17 residues. This CDR3 reads CASSLVGGSGGSYEQYF. Here the CDR3 DNA reads TGTGCCAGCAGCTTGGTTGGCGGGTCGGGGGGTTCCTACGAGCAGTACTTC. The full variable domain, its missing parts supplied by reference TRBV5-4 and TRBJ2-7, is ETGVTQSPTHLIKTRGQQVTLRCSSQSGHNTVSWYQQALGQGPQFIFQYYREEENGRGNFPPRFSGLQFPNYSSELNVNALELDDSALYLCASSLVGGSGGSYEQYFGPGTRLTVT.

This clone occurred a few times. V gene TRBV21-1 combines with J gene TRBJ1-5; the table's D call of TRBD1 was not tested on the DNA. TRBV21-1 is described as a pseudogene. The CDR3 spans 16 residues. The DNA for the CDR3 is TGTGCCAGCAGCGAAACAGGGGGCCTCGCCGATCAGCCCCAGCATTTT. Its protein is CASSETGGLADQPQHF.

V and J are TRBV6-5 and TRBJ1-2; D is ambiguous. V lost 6 bases, J lost 4 bases, and 18 bases lay in between. This CDR3 has 15 amino acids. CDR1 is MNHEY and CDR2 is SVGAGI in the germline V gene. The CDR3 sequence: CASRFPGTTLYGYTF. In DNA form, the CDR3 reads TGTGCCAGCAGATTTCCGGGAACTACCCTCTATGGCTACACCTTC.

V gene TRBV5-1 combines with J gene TRBJ2-2; 8 bases match TRBD1. Trimming removed 4 bases from V and 0 bases from J; junction bases left unmatched: 5. There are 16 residues in the CDR3. The germline CDR1 and CDR2 sequences are SGHRS and YFSETQ. The CDR3 protein is CASSSGQGPNTGELFF. CDR3 DNA: TGCGCCAGCAGCAGTGGACAGGGCCCGAACACCGGGGAGCTGTTTTTT.

The rearrangement links TRBV7-2 to TRBJ1-2, with D hard to call. Deletions cut 5 bases from V and 6 bases from J, with 10 bases between. The germline CDR1 and CDR2 sequences are SGHTA and FQGNSA. The length of the CDR3 is 12 residues. The CDR3 reads CASSRDFDGYTF. DNA for the CDR3: TGTGCCAGCAGCCGGGATTTCGATGGCTACACCTTC.

The table lists this clone with a few counts. The chain carries TRBV5-1 and TRBJ1-1, with 7 bases fitting TRBD1. J gave up 0 bases and V 0 bases, and 11 bases lay outside the gene matches. Germline V gene sequence: CDR1 SGHRS, CDR2 YFSETQ. The CDR3 has 18 amino acids. CDR3 sequence (DNA): TGCGCCAGCAGCTTGGTATTGGGACAGCTTAAAATGAACACTGAAGCTTTCTTT. Translating it yields CASSLVLGQLKMNTEAFF.

As concerns this clone: At one end, the junction sequence differs from germline, possibly due to a read error. V gene TRBV7-6 combines with J gene TRBJ2-2; D might be TRBD1 (6 bases). Germline CDR1 SGHVS, CDR2 FNYEAQ. The CDR3 runs to 16 residues. The CDR3 DNA sequence: TGTGCCAGCAGCTTAGAACAGGGATTGAACGCCGGGGAGCTGTTTTTT. Its translation: CASSLEQGLNAGELFF.

For this clone: Other DNA sequences within the sample encode an identical CDR3. The V and J genes are TRBV5-6 and TRBJ1-2; D unresolved. V was cut by 2 bases and J by 2 bases, with 7 bases left in between. CDR1 is SGHDT, CDR2 YYEEEE, per germline. The CDR3 runs to 13 residues. CDR3 in DNA: TGTGCCAGCAGCTTAGAACAAAACTATGGCTACACCTTC. It translates to CASSLEQNYGYTF.

The J gene is TRBJ1-3, the V gene TRBV19; D is possibly TRBD1 (5 bases). The germline V gene has CDR1 LNHDA and CDR2 SQIVND (reference sequence). V lost 4 bases to trimming and J lost 2 bases, with 9 bases between them. The CDR3 contains 14 residues. This CDR3 is CASSKGQTGNTIYF. The DNA for the CDR3 is TGTGCCAGTAGTAAGGGGCAGACTGGAAACACCATATATTTT.

The V gene is TRBV29-1, the J gene TRBJ2-1; 14 nucleotides agree with TRBD2. Germline-derived CDR1 and CDR2 are SQVTM and ANQGSEA. The CDR3 is 18 residues long. V was clipped by 7 bases and J by 8 bases; unmatched bases: 19. DNA of the CDR3: TGCAGCGCCGGACTGACTAGCGGGGGGGCACCCGGTGTCGATGAGCAGTTCTTC. This sequence encodes CSAGLTSGGAPGVDEQFF.

The genes are TRBV2 and TRBJ1-6; D might be TRBD1 (6 bases). The CDR3 is 15 residues long. The germline gives CDR1 SNHLY, CDR2 FYNNEI. V gave up 4 bases and J gave up 10 bases, with 17 bases separating them. The CDR3 spells CASSVQGSGRSPLHF. The CDR3 DNA reads as TGTGCCAGCAGTGTACAGGGATCTGGGCGGTCACCCCTCCACTTT.

The gene calls are TRBV28 and TRBJ1-5, with TRBD1 matching 7 bases. V shed 4 bases, J shed 4 bases, and the junction held 7 bases outside the gene matches. The CDR3 spans 15 residues. CDR1 is MDHEN and CDR2 is SYDVKM in the germline V gene. This CDR3 reads CASSSGQPSNQPQHF. CDR3 DNA sequence: TGTGCCAGCAGTTCGGGACAGCCATCAAATCAGCCCCAGCATTTT.

The chain recombines TRBV29-1 with TRBJ1-2; weak D call: TRBD1 (6 bases). The length of the CDR3 is 12 residues. V dropped 6 bases and J dropped 9 bases, with 17 bases sitting between them. CDR1 SQVTM and CDR2 ANQGSEA come from the germline V gene. CDR3 DNA sequence: TGCAGCGTGACCCGCCAGGGGCTGAGCTACACCTTC. Its protein is CSVTRQGLSYTF.

The rearrangement links TRBV5-4 to TRBJ2-7; maybe TRBD1 (6 bases). Germline-derived CDR1 and CDR2 are SGHNT and YYREEE (reference sequence). The CDR3 is 14 residues long. The V gene lost 4 bases and the J gene lost 2 bases, with 13 bases spanning the gap. The DNA for the CDR3 is TGTGCCAGCAGCACCGGGACACCAACCTACGAGCAGTACTTC. This translates into CASSTGTPTYEQYF.

The CDR3 DNA is TGCGCCAGCAGCTTGTCCGCTAGACTCCTGAGGGTTACCTACGAGCAGTACTTC. Amino acids: CASSLSARLLRVTYEQYF. V is TRBV5-1 and J is TRBJ2-7, with a tentative D call TRBD2 (5 bases). From germline, CDR1 is SGHRS and CDR2 YFSETQ. V was pared by 1 base and J by 2 bases, with 22 bases between. CDR3 length: 18 amino acids. Drawing the rest from reference TRBV5-1 and TRBJ2-7, the complete variable domain is KAGVTQTPRYLIKTRGQQVTLSCSPISGHRSVSWYQQTPGQGLQFLFEYFSETQRNKGNFPGRFSGRQFSNSRSEMNVSTLELGDSALYLCASSLSARLLRVTYEQYFGPGTRLTVT.

The chain joins TRBV4-3 to TRBJ2-1; 10 bases agree with TRBD2. The CDR3 consists of 16 residues. Germline V CDR1 and CDR2: LGHNA, YSLEER. V trimming: 1 base; J trimming: 5 bases; junction bases outside the gene matches: 5. CDR3 sequence (DNA): TGCGCCAGCAGCCAAGCGCGGACTAGCGGCAACAATGAGCAGTTCTTC. Translated: CASSQARTSGNNEQFF.

This chain connects TRBV27 to TRBJ1-4; D remains unclear. The germline V gene encodes CDR1 MNHEY and CDR2 SMNVEV (reference sequence). The CDR3 consists of 12 residues. V was cut by 5 bases and J by 1 base, with 2 bases left in between. CDR3 DNA: TGTGCCAGCAGTCGAACTAATGAAAAACTGTTTTTT. Its translation is CASSRTNEKLFF. Combining the CDR3 with reference TRBV27 and TRBJ1-4 gives the whole variable domain EAQVTQNPRYLITVTGKKLTVTCSQNMNHEYMSWYRQDPGLGLRQIYYSMNVEVTDKGDVPEGYKVSRKEKRNFPLILESPSPNQTSLYFCASSRTNEKLFFGSGTQLSVL.

This chain joins TRBV4-1 and TRBJ1-6; D gene unclear. The CDR3 sequence is 17 residues long. CDR1 MGHRA and CDR2 YSYEKL come from the germline V gene. V shed 1 base and J shed 2 bases, with 12 bases lying between them. CDR3 in amino acids: CASSQVRQRPYNSPLHF. The CDR3 region has the DNA TGCGCCAGCAGCCAAGTGAGACAAAGGCCCTATAATTCACCCCTCCACTTT.

J is TRBJ1-4 and V is TRBV4-3; D is ambiguous. V was pared by 0 bases and J by 7 bases, with 15 bases between. The CDR3 has 16 amino acids. Germline CDR1 is LGHNA and CDR2 is YSLEER. In DNA form, the CDR3 reads TGCGCCAGCAGCCAAGATCTCGCAGGCAGAAGTGAAAAACTGTTTTTT. This codes for CASSQDLAGRSEKLFF.